This TCR beta chain originates from a study of blood T cell repertoires in COVID-19. The overall study: Material from acute and convalescent COVID-19 was sourced from the United States, Italy and Spain. PBMCs, B-cell-depleted T cells, or T cells provided the cDNA or gDNA that made up the material.

This CDR3 region has 15 residues. CDR1 and CDR2 from the germline V gene are SGDLS and YYNGEE. The V and J ends lost 0 bases and 0 bases respectively, with 6 bases between them. Per the original methods: Reference gene primer amplification gave estimated nucleated cell counts. Only in-frame clones appear in the TCRdb table, and some are missing; sequencing was by immunoSEQ multiplex PCR. V and J calls and clone size are copied from that table; D and trimming were computed from the DNA. The table records around 88,000 clones, 81% of them present only once. The receptor's source is an elderly woman with acute or convalescent COVID-19. The specimen was peripheral blood. The rearrangement links TRBV9 to TRBJ2-2, with a possible D match to TRBD2 (5 bases). The CDR3 DNA is TGTGCCAGCAGCGTAGACGGGACGAACACCGGGGAGCTGTTTTTT. It is translated as CASSVDGTNTGELFF.